This paragraph reports one T cell receptor beta chain. Antigen unknown. Investigators isolated RNA and reverse transcribed it into cDNA to act as the sequencing template. Data came from immunoSEQ multiplex PCR; TCRdb stores just in-frame clones and leaves some out. The top ten hold more than 3.5% of the sample, which has about 210,000 clones, under 70% seen once. Treatment here: oral pan-JAK inhibitor, 5-10 mg twice daily. Peripheral blood, together with lesional scalp punch biopsies, was collected from alopecia areata patients. CDR3 length equals 16 residues. Deletions cut 3 bases from V and 0 bases from J, with 12 bases between. Germline V CDR1 and CDR2: MGHRA, YSYEKL. This sample was included in a study of CD8+ T cells in alopecia areata. Overall study results and limits: In scalp, tofacitinib significantly decreased clonality and expanded CD8+ clones among the top 100.

The material was CD4+ T cells sorted from blood, obtained at week 4, from a patient treated with tofacitinib. The rearrangement links TRBV4-1 to TRBJ1-3; possible D gene TRBD1, 5 bases. The sequence was obtained from a human donor with alopecia areata. In nucleotides, the CDR3 is TGCGCCAGCAGCCATGCGGGACGGGACTCTGGAAACACCATATATTTT. Encoded protein: CASSHAGRDSGNTIYF.